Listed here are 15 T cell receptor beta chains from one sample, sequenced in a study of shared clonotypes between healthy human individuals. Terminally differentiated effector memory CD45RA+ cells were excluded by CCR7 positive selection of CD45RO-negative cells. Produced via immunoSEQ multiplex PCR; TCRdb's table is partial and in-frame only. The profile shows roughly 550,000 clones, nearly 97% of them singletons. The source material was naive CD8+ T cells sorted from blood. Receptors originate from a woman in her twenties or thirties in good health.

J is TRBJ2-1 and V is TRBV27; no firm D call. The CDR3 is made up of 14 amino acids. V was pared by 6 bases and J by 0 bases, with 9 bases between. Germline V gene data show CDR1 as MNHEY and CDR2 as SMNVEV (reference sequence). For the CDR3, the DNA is TGTGCCAGCAGGTGGTCTAGCTCCTACAATGAGCAGTTCTTC. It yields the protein CASRWSSSYNEQFF.

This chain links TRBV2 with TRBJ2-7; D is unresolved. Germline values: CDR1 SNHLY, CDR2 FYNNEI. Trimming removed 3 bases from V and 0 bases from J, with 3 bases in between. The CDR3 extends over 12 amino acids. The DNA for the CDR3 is TGTGCCAGCAGTGAGGCCTCCTACGAGCAGTACTTC. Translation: CASSEASYEQYF.

Here the CDR3 DNA reads TGTGCCAGCAGCCCAACAGGACTAGCCGGACCGGATGAGCAGTTCTTC. Encoded protein: CASSPTGLAGPDEQFF. The chain recombines TRBV9 with TRBJ2-1, with TRBD2 identical over 8 bases. This CDR3 spans 16 amino acids. The V segment lost 4 bases and the J segment 8 bases; nucleotides outside the gene matches: 14. Germline V lookup: CDR1 SGDLS, CDR2 YYNGEE.

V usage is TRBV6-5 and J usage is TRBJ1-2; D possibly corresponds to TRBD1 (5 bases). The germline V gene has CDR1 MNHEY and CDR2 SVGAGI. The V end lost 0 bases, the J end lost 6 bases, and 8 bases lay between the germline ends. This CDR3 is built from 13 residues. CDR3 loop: CASSYSMGHGYTF. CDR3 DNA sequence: TGTGCCAGCAGTTACTCGATGGGACATGGCTACACCTTC.

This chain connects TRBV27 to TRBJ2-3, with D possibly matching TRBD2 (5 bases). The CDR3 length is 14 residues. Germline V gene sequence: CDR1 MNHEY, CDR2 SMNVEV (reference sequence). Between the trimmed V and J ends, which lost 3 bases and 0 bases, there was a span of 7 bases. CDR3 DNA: TGTGCCAGCAGTTTCGGCGGGAGCACAGATACGCAGTATTTT. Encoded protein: CASSFGGSTDTQYF.

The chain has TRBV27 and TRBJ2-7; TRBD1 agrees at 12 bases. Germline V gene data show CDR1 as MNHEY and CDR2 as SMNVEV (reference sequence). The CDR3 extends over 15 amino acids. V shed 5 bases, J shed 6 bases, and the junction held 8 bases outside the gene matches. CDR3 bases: TGTGCCAGCAGTCCCTTGGGACAGGGGGCGATCGAGCAGTACTTC. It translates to CASSPLGQGAIEQYF.

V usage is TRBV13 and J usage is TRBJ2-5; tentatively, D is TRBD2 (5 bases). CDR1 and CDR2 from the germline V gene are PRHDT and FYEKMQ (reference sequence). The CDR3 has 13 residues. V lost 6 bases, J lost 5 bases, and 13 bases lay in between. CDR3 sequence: CASSVRDFETQYF. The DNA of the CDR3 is TGTGCCAGCAGTGTGAGGGATTTCGAGACCCAGTACTTC. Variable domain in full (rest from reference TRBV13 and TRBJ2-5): AAGVIQSPRHLIKEKRETATLKCYPIPRHDTVYWYQQGPGQDPQFLISFYEKMQSDKGSIPDRFSAQQFSDYHSELNMSSLELGDSALYFCASSVRDFETQYFGPGTRLLVL.

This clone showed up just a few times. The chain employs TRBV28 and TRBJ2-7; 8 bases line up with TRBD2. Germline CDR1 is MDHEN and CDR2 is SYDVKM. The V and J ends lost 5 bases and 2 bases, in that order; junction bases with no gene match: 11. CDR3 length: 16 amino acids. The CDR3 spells CASSPPPQRGTYEQYF. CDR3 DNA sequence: TGTGCCAGCAGTCCGCCCCCCCAGCGGGGGACCTACGAGCAGTACTTC.

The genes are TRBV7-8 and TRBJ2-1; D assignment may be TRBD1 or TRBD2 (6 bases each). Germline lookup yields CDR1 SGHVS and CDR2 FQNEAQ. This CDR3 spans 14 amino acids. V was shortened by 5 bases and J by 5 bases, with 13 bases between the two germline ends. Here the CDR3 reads CASSPRGLDNEQFF. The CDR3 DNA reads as TGTGCCAGCAGCCCCCGGGGGCTGGACAATGAGCAGTTCTTC.

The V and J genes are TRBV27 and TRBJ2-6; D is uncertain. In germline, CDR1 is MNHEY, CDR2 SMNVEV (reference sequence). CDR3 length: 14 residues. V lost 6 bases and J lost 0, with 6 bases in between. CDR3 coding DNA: TGTGCCAGCAGGTCGGGCTCTGGGGCCAACGTCCTGACTTTC. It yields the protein CASRSGSGANVLTF.

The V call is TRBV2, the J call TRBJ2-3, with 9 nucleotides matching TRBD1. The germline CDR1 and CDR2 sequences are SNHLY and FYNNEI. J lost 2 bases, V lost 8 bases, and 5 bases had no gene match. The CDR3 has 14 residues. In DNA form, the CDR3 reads TGTGCCAGCTGGGACAGGGCTTCCACAGATACGCAGTATTTT. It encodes CASWDRASTDTQYF.

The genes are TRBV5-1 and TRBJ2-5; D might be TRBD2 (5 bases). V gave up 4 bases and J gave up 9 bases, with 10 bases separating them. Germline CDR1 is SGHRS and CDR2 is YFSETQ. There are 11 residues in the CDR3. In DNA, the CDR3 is TGCGCCAGCAGCCAAGAGAGGGCCCAGTACTTC. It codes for CASSQERAQYF.

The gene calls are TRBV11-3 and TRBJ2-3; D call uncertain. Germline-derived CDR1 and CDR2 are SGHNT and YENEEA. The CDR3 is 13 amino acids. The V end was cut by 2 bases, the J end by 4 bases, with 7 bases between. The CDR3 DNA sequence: TGTGCCAGCAGCTTAAACCGGCCAGATACGCAGTATTTT. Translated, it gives CASSLNRPDTQYF.

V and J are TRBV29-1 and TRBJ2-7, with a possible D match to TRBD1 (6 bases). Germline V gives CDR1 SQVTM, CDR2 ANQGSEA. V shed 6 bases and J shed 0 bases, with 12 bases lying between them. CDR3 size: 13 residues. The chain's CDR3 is CSVDTGNSYEQYF. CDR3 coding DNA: TGCAGCGTCGATACAGGGAACTCCTACGAGCAGTACTTC.

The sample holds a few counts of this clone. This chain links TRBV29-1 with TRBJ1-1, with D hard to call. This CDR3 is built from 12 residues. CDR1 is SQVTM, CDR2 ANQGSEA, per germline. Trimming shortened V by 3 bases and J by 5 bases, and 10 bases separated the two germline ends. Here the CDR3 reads CSVERFKTEAFF. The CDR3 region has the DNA TGCAGCGTTGAGCGGTTCAAAACTGAAGCTTTCTTT.